This TCR beta chain was recorded in a study of T cell clonality in common variable immunodeficiency. Study results and limitations: Compared with controls, CVID subjects had fewer shared TCRbeta clones.

Germline V CDR1 and CDR2: SGHNT, YYREEE (reference sequence). The CDR3 loop spans 16 amino acids. After removal of 1 base from V and 4 bases from J, the junction contained 8 bases not matched to a gene. Sequencing input was equivalent genomic DNA from CVID and controls. Here immunoSEQ multiplex PCR was the method, and the copy in TCRdb shows in-frame clones only, minus some. This sample carries approximately 34,000 clones, none of them present only once. In its sample, this clone was seen many times. The antigen remains undetermined. Sequencing ends 3 residues short of the CDR3 end; the germline J gene provides the rest.

Source material: peripheral blood mononuclear cells. The sequence was collected from a person between 18 and 75 years old in good health. This sequence joins TRBV5-4 and TRBJ2-5, with 9 positions matching TRBD2. CDR3 protein: CASSLRSSGILETQYF. Incomplete CDR3 DNA: TGTGCCAGCAGCTTGAGGTCTAGCGGGATTTTAGAGACC.